This T cell receptor beta chain is from a study of beta chain features in type 1 diabetes. Study-level findings and limits: Moderate yet significant TCRB CDR3 shortening was seen in Type 1 diabetes patients in all four CD4+ subsets.

A single heparinised blood sample, averaging approximately 110 mL, was obtained per donor. Stem cell-like memory, regulatory, central memory and naive CD4+ cells were sorted via CD45RO/CCR7/CD25/CD127/CD95/CD27. What was sequenced were expressed TCRB transcripts, since all of the isolated RNA had been reverse transcribed. Profiled with immunoSEQ multiplex PCR; TCRdb holds only in-frame clones, not every one. The sample lists about 230,000 clones; 16% were seen once. This clone showed up just a few times. Its antigen is unidentified. This CDR3 has 12 amino acids. V lost 5 bases and J 6 bases, leaving 10 bases between the germline ends. From germline, CDR1 is LNHDA and CDR2 SQIVND (reference sequence).

This clonotype was obtained from a young man with type 1 diabetes. The chain carries TRBV19 and TRBJ2-5; unclear D gene. Material: naive CD4+ T cells from blood. The CDR3 region has the DNA TGTGCCAGTAGTGACCTTATGAAGACCCAGTACTTC. The encoded protein is CASSDLMKTQYF.